The 31 T cell receptor beta chains presented below share a single source sample, sequenced in a study of CD8 T cells in Susac syndrome. Random hexamers primed reverse transcription of roughly 0.5 to 1 ug RNA. TCRdb reprocessed the immunoSEQ multiplex PCR reads with MiXCR, giving one entry per CDR3 protein. The sample yields some 300,000 distinct CDR3 sequences, around 89% seen once. Source material: CD8+ T cells from PBMCs. These receptors came from a human donor with multiple sclerosis.

The chain couples TRBV9 to TRBJ2-5; TRBD2 matches at 9 bases. This CDR3 has 16 amino acids. V lost 4 bases, J lost 2 bases, and 9 bases stayed unmatched. Germline assignment: CDR1 SGDLS and CDR2 YYNGEE. The CDR3: CASSPGGSGSQETQYF. DNA for the CDR3: TGTGCCAGCAGCCCCGGTGGTAGCGGGAGTCAAGAGACCCAGTACTTC. Variable domain in full (rest from reference TRBV9 and TRBJ2-5): DSGVTQTPKHLITATGQRVTLRCSPRSGDLSVYWYQQSLDQGLQFLIQYYNGEERAKGNILERFSAQQFPDLHSELNLSSLELGDSALYFCASSPGGSGSQETQYFGPGTRLLVL.

The gene calls are TRBV29-1 and TRBJ2-1; 9 nucleotides line up with TRBD1. V lost 3 bases and J lost 3; bases outside the gene matches: 15. This CDR3 spans 18 amino acids. From germline, CDR1 is SQVTM and CDR2 ANQGSEA. The CDR3 coding sequence is TGCAGCGTTGAGTCGGGACAGGGCTGGGCTAGCGGCTACAATGAGCAGTTCTTC. This sequence encodes CSVESGQGWASGYNEQFF.

The CDR3 reads CASSHLSGGSYNEQFF. CDR3 sequence (DNA): TGTGCCAGCAGCCATCTGAGCGGGGGCTCCTACAATGAGCAGTTCTTC. The chain employs TRBV9 and TRBJ2-1; the match to TRBD2 covers 8 bases. The CDR3 has 16 amino acids. CDR1 is SGDLS, CDR2 YYNGEE, per germline. With V trimmed by 4 bases and J by 0 bases, 6 bases remained unmatched.

The chain has TRBV7-9 and TRBJ1-5; tentative D call: TRBD1 (6 bases). The germline gives CDR1 SEHNR, CDR2 FQNEAQ (reference sequence). The ends were cut back, 5 bases at V and 1 base at J, with 12 bases in the middle. This CDR3 comprises 15 residues. CDR3 protein: CASSPPGASNQPQHF. CDR3 in DNA: TGTGCCAGCAGCCCTCCGGGGGCGAGCAATCAGCCCCAGCATTTT.

The gene calls are TRBV9 and TRBJ2-1, with TRBD2 as a possible D gene (5 bases). CDR1 and CDR2 (germline): SGDLS, YYNGEE. The CDR3 consists of 17 residues. Trimming pared 4 bases from V and 9 bases from J, leaving 26 bases between. The CDR3, as DNA: TGTGCCAGCAGCACCCCCCGAACCGGACTCGGGCGTTTTGAGCAGTTCTTC. Translated: CASSTPRTGLGRFEQFF.

In regard to this clonotype: One end of the junction is discordant with germline, which a read error may explain. J is TRBJ2-5 and V is TRBV7-7; the D is unclear. The germline V gene has CDR1 SSHAT and CDR2 FNYEAQ (reference sequence). CDR3 size: 14 residues. CDR3 nucleotides: TGTGCTAGCAGCTTAGCTATGTTATCGGAGACCCAGTACTTC. Translated, it gives CASSLAMLSETQYF.

The gene calls are TRBV28 and TRBJ2-3, with 8 bases lining up with TRBD2. This CDR3 region has 15 residues. The J segment lost 4 bases and the V segment lost 5 bases, leaving 8 bases of the junction unmatched. The germline gives CDR1 MDHEN, CDR2 SYDVKM. The CDR3, as DNA: TGTGCCAGCAGTCCCCCGGGGGGGGGCGCAGATACGCAGTATTTT. Its protein product is CASSPPGGGADTQYF. Looking up the rest from reference TRBV28 and TRBJ2-3 gives the full variable domain: DVKVTQSSRYLVKRTGEKVFLECVQDMDHENMFWYRQDPGLGLRLIYFSYDVKMKEKGDIPEGYSVSREKKERFSLILESASTNQTSMYLCASSPPGGGADTQYFGPGTRLTVL.

The chain employs TRBV15 and TRBJ2-3; 8 bases are shared with TRBD1. This CDR3 is 15 amino acids long. V was pared by 5 bases and J by 2 bases, with 6 bases of the junction left unmatched. CDR1 is LNHNV, CDR2 YYDKDF, per germline (reference sequence). CDR3 nucleotide sequence: TGTGCCACCAGCGGCCAGGGGGCGCACACAGATACGCAGTATTTT. It specifies CATSGQGAHTDTQYF.

This clonotype showed up just once. The chain joins TRBV20-1 to TRBJ1-5, with a possible D match to TRBD1 (5 bases). Deletions cut 2 bases from V and 0 bases from J, with 23 bases between. Looked up from germline, CDR1 is DFQATT and CDR2 is SNEGSKA (reference sequence). The CDR3 sequence is 19 residues long. The CDR3 region is CSARPPPGETTYSNQPQHF. The CDR3 DNA follows: TGCAGTGCTAGACCCCCACCGGGGGAGACAACTTATAGCAATCAGCCCCAGCATTTT.

The rearrangement uses TRBV27 and TRBJ2-3; 7 nucleotides align to TRBD1. The V gene end was trimmed by 5 bases and the J gene end by 0 bases; junction bases not matched to a gene: 8. Germline CDR1 MNHEY, CDR2 SMNVEV (reference sequence). The CDR3 totals 16 residues. Here the CDR3 reads CASSRPRTGSTDTQYF. CDR3 bases: TGTGCCAGCAGTCGCCCCCGGACAGGTAGCACAGATACGCAGTATTTT.

The chain is built from TRBV7-9 and TRBJ2-1; perhaps TRBD2 as D (5 bases). The CDR3 spans 14 residues. V lost 4 bases and J 5 bases, leaving 12 bases between the germline ends. In germline, CDR1 is SEHNR, CDR2 FQNEAQ (reference sequence). CDR3 sequence (DNA): TGTGCCAGCAGCTCCCAACCGGGAAACAATGAGCAGTTCTTC. Its protein product is CASSSQPGNNEQFF. The full variable domain, rest sourced from reference TRBV7-9 and TRBJ2-1, is DTGVSQNPRHKITKRGQNVTFRCDPISEHNRLYWYRQTLGQGPEFLTYFQNEAQLEKSRLLSDRFSAERPKGSFSTLEIQRTEQGDSAMYLCASSSQPGNNEQFFGPGTRLTVL.

The sample holds a few counts of this clonotype. The chain carries TRBV19 and TRBJ1-1, with D possibly being TRBD1 (5 bases). With 5 bases removed from V and 0 bases from J, the gap between germline ends came to 10 bases. Germline V gene lookup returns CDR1 LNHDA and CDR2 SQIVND (reference sequence). This CDR3 region has 14 residues. CDR3 residues: CASSGLGLNTEAFF. DNA of the CDR3: TGTGCCAGTAGTGGACTGGGGCTGAACACTGAAGCTTTCTTT.

The J gene is TRBJ2-1, the V gene TRBV20-1, with TRBD2 matching over 7 bases. Germline CDR1 is DFQATT and CDR2 is SNEGSKA (reference sequence). The CDR3 has 14 amino acids. Losses at the gene ends were 2 bases for V and 4 bases for J; bases not matched to a gene: 5. The CDR3 here is CSARSSGEYNEQFF. CDR3 nucleotides: TGCAGTGCTAGATCTAGCGGAGAGTACAATGAGCAGTTCTTC.

The V gene is TRBV12-3 or TRBV12-4, the J gene TRBJ2-7; 11 bases are shared with TRBD1. After removal of 6 bases from V and 2 bases from J, the junction contained 0 bases not matched to a gene. This CDR3 is 13 amino acids long. Here the CDR3 reads CASRGQGAYEQYF. The CDR3 bases are TGTGCCAGCAGGGGACAGGGGGCCTACGAGCAGTACTTC.

The chain carries TRBV6-5 and TRBJ1-5, with 8 bases identical to TRBD1. V was pared by 6 bases and J by 7 bases, with 11 bases of the junction left unmatched. CDR3 size: 15 residues. CDR1 MNHEY and CDR2 SVGAGI come from the germline V gene. The CDR3 sequence: CASSLTGGSRQPQHF. CDR3 nucleotides: TGTGCCAGCAGCCTCACAGGGGGAAGTAGACAGCCCCAGCATTTT.

This clonotype has only one observation. For the CDR3, the DNA is TGTGCCAGCAGCTTATTTAGGAGTGAGCCGGGACTAGCGAGCACAGATACGCAGTATTTT. Translated: CASSLFRSEPGLASTDTQYF. V gene TRBV11-2 combines with J gene TRBJ2-3; 10 bases are shared with TRBD2. Per germline, CDR1 SGHAT and CDR2 FQNNGV. V shed 2 bases and J 0 bases; nucleotides not matched to a gene: 14. This CDR3 comprises 20 residues.

The V gene is TRBV6-1, the J gene TRBJ2-1, with a weak D call TRBD1 (6 bases). There are 16 residues in the CDR3. V lost 6 bases and J lost 0, with 15 bases in between. From germline, CDR1 is MNHNS and CDR2 SASEGT. CDR3 coding DNA: TGTGCCAGCAGGCCCGACAGGTTCCGCTCCTACAATGAGCAGTTCTTC. Protein: CASRPDRFRSYNEQFF.

This clonotype was recorded once. The chain links TRBV28 to TRBJ2-2, with 8 bases matching TRBD2. The junction had 6 bases not matched to a gene; V was cut back by 2 bases and J by 7 bases. CDR1 and CDR2 from the germline V gene are MDHEN and SYDVKM. This CDR3 contains 15 residues. The CDR3 loop is CASSLTSGWVGELFF. The CDR3 nucleotides read TGTGCCAGCAGTTTAACTAGCGGTTGGGTCGGGGAGCTGTTTTTT.

The V and J genes are TRBV7-2 and TRBJ2-2; D is unresolved. Trimming shortened V by 5 bases and J by 4 bases, and 11 bases separated the two germline ends. Germline-derived CDR1 and CDR2 are SGHTA and FQGNSA. The CDR3 is made up of 14 amino acids. CDR3 sequence reads: CASSLDPFTGELFF. The CDR3 nucleotides read TGTGCCAGCAGCCTAGACCCTTTCACCGGGGAGCTGTTTTTT.

The chain employs TRBV4-2 and TRBJ1-4; D not certain. V was clipped by 2 bases and J by 5 bases, with 30 bases between them. Per the germline V gene, CDR1 is LGHNA and CDR2 is YNFKEQ. The length of the CDR3 is 21 residues. The CDR3 region is CASSQRPLTEEEAHMNEKLFF. The CDR3 DNA reads as TGTGCCAGCAGCCAAAGACCCCTCACGGAGGAGGAGGCCCATATGAATGAAAAACTGTTTTTT.

The chain employs TRBV20-1 and TRBJ1-3, with 7 bases aligning to TRBD1. Germline CDR1 is DFQATT and CDR2 is SNEGSKA (reference sequence). With V trimmed by 3 bases and J by 0 bases, 8 bases remained unmatched. The CDR3 length is 16 residues. CDR3 coding DNA: TGCAGTGCTAGTACAGGGGAAGGGGACTCTGGAAACACCATATATTTT. It codes for CSASTGEGDSGNTIYF.

This sequence joins TRBV4-1 and TRBJ2-3; 8 nucleotides agree with TRBD1. Germline loops: CDR1 MGHRA, CDR2 YSYEKL. V lost 0 bases and J lost 2; bases outside the gene matches: 7. The length of the CDR3 is 17 residues. The CDR3 nucleotides are TGCGCCAGCAGCCAAGATCCTCGGGACAGGCCCACAGATACGCAGTATTTT. It codes for CASSQDPRDRPTDTQYF.

V and J are TRBV9 and TRBJ1-2; the match to TRBD1 covers 7 bases. The CDR3 has 15 residues. V gave up 3 bases and J gave up 5 bases; unmatched junction bases: 10. Germline V gene data show CDR1 as SGDLS and CDR2 as YYNGEE. The CDR3 region is CASSGRRTGGYGYTF. The CDR3 coding sequence is TGTGCCAGCAGCGGCCGACGGACAGGAGGTTATGGCTACACCTTC.

The V call is TRBV4-1, the J call TRBJ2-7; no clear D. Per the germline V gene, CDR1 is MGHRA and CDR2 is YSYEKL. This CDR3 spans 15 amino acids. Trimming stripped 1 base from V and 3 bases from J, with 13 bases between. The CDR3 DNA reads as TGCGCCAGCAGCCAAGGAGAGTCGAATGTCTACGAGCAGTACTTC. Amino acid sequence: CASSQGESNVYEQYF.

The chain links TRBV20-1 to TRBJ2-3; TRBD1 is a possible D gene (6 bases). In germline, CDR1 is DFQATT, CDR2 SNEGSKA (reference sequence). V was clipped by 4 bases and J by 4 bases, with 18 bases between them. CDR3 length: 15 residues. The CDR3 here is CSATPTRGNADTQYF. The CDR3 nucleotides are TGCAGTGCTACTCCTACCAGGGGTAACGCAGATACGCAGTATTTT.

This chain joins TRBV20-1 and TRBJ2-7; D unresolved. Per the germline V gene, CDR1 is DFQATT and CDR2 is SNEGSKA (reference sequence). The CDR3 totals 13 residues. V lost 4 bases to trimming and J lost 0 bases, with 10 bases between them. The CDR3 DNA is TGCAGTGCTAAAGACCAAAACTCCTACGAGCAGTACTTC. This encodes CSAKDQNSYEQYF.

V and J are TRBV12-3 or TRBV12-4 and TRBJ2-7; the match to TRBD1 covers 11 bases. This CDR3 spans 15 amino acids. The trim removed 5 bases at V and 2 bases at J, leaving 5 bases unmatched. Here the CDR3 DNA reads TGTGCCAGCAGTACCGGGACAGGGGGACCCTACGAGCAGTACTTC. Translated: CASSTGTGGPYEQYF.

This clonotype was found once. This chain connects TRBV14 to TRBJ2-7, with D unclear. CDR3 length: 14 residues. The V end was cut by 4 bases, the J end by 3 bases, with 13 bases between. Germline loops: CDR1 SGHDN, CDR2 FVKESK. DNA of the CDR3: TGTGCCAGCAGCCCCAAGGGCATGATCTACGAGCAGTACTTC. This translates into CASSPKGMIYEQYF.

V and J are TRBV20-1 and TRBJ1-1; no firm D call. Trimming cost V 3 bases and J 4 bases, with 15 bases left between them. Germline CDR1 DFQATT, CDR2 SNEGSKA (reference sequence). CDR3 length equals 14 residues. CDR3 residues: CSARRRFEGTEAFF. The CDR3 DNA reads as TGCAGTGCTAGGAGACGGTTTGAGGGCACTGAAGCTTTCTTT.

This chain links TRBV14 with TRBJ2-2; the match to TRBD1 covers 9 bases. Germline assignment: CDR1 SGHDN and CDR2 FVKESK. The trim removed 4 bases at V and 4 bases at J, leaving 10 bases unmatched. The CDR3 is 17 residues long. The CDR3 here is CASSPYHRGPVTGELFF. In DNA, the CDR3 is TGTGCCAGCAGCCCATACCACAGGGGGCCCGTCACCGGGGAGCTGTTTTTT.

J is TRBJ2-1 and V is TRBV13; the D gene is possibly TRBD2 (5 bases). The CDR3 totals 13 residues. The ends were cut back, 7 bases at V and 5 bases at J, with 12 bases in the middle. The germline CDR1 and CDR2 sequences are PRHDT and FYEKMQ (reference sequence). CDR3 residues: CASKGLNNNEQFF. The CDR3 DNA reads as TGTGCCAGCAAAGGACTCAATAACAATGAGCAGTTCTTC. The complete variable domain, with remaining parts taken from reference TRBV13 and TRBJ2-1, reads AAGVIQSPRHLIKEKRETATLKCYPIPRHDTVYWYQQGPGQDPQFLISFYEKMQSDKGSIPDRFSAQQFSDYHSELNMSSLELGDSALYFCASKGLNNNEQFFGPGTRLTVL.